These 27 T cell receptor beta chains share one sample of origin, sequenced in a study of CD8 T cells in ankylosing spondylitis. Regarding the study as a whole: Seemingly distinctive of ankylosing spondylitis blood was a TCR beta motif formed by eight highly homologous variants.

TCRdb re-derived calls from the 5' RACE reads in MiXCR, one entry per CDR3 protein. This table has around 490,000 distinct CDR3 sequences, about 5% appearing once. Which antigens these TCRs recognize remains unknown. The sequencing sample was made of blood, either unsorted or a sorted T cell fraction (not recorded which). The receptors were sampled from a male donor with ankylosing spondylitis.

This clonotype was counted a single time. This is likely a read error, given that the CDR3 carries no conserved phenylalanine or tryptophan at its end. The chain carries TRBV6-5 and TRBJ1-1; D ambiguous. Trimming removed 2 bases from V and 0 bases from J, with 10 bases in between. In germline, CDR1 is MNHEY, CDR2 SVGAGI. The CDR3 is made up of 15 amino acids. The CDR3 DNA sequence: TGTGCCAGCAGTTACAGGTCGACTATGAACACTGAAGCTTTCTCT. Its protein is CASSYRSTMNTEAFS.

The CDR3 nucleotides are TGTGCCAGCAGTAAAGGGACAGATTATCAGCCCCAGCATTTT. It translates to CASSKGTDYQPQHF. The chain carries TRBV6-2 or TRBV6-3 and TRBJ1-5; TRBD1 matches at 7 bases. Germline lookup yields CDR1 MNHEY and CDR2 SVGEGT. The CDR3 is 14 amino acids. V gave up 5 bases and J gave up 5 bases; unmatched junction bases: 6.

This clonotype was seen ten or more times. The chain employs TRBV29-1 and TRBJ2-7; D possibly uses TRBD1 or TRBD2 (7 bases each). Per germline, CDR1 SQVTM and CDR2 ANQGSEA. The CDR3 loop spans 15 amino acids. V lost 4 bases and J lost 5, with 21 bases in between. The CDR3 loop is CSVGGGTGQIHEQYF. The CDR3 DNA sequence: TGCAGCGTTGGGGGGGGTACGGGACAGATACACGAGCAGTACTTC.

The chain links TRBV6-5 to TRBJ1-2; 8 positions match TRBD1. Germline CDR1 reads MNHEY; CDR2 reads SVGAGI. CDR3 length: 13 residues. After removal of 1 base from V and 7 bases from J, the junction contained 2 bases not matched to a gene. CDR3 in amino acids: CASSYLDRVGYTF. CDR3 DNA: TGTGCCAGCAGTTACTTGGACAGGGTTGGCTACACCTTC.

In its sample, this clonotype was seen many times. The rearrangement links TRBV5-1 to TRBJ2-7; 11 nucleotides match TRBD1. CDR3 length: 15 residues. V dropped 4 bases and J dropped 2; count of bases not matched to a gene: 5. Germline CDR1 and CDR2: SGHRS and YFSETQ. The CDR3 DNA is TGCGCCAGCAGCAAGGGACAGGGGGACCCCTACGAGCAGTACTTC. This codes for CASSKGQGDPYEQYF.

The gene calls are TRBV24-1 and TRBJ2-7, with 15 bases fitting TRBD2. This CDR3 region has 20 residues. Germline V gene sequence: CDR1 KGHDR, CDR2 SFDVKD. Losses at the gene ends were 5 bases for V and 2 bases for J; bases not matched to a gene: 15. CDR3 amino acids: CATSVSPEGTSGRRAYEQYF. The CDR3 DNA is TGTGCCACCAGTGTCTCCCCCGAGGGGACTAGCGGGAGGAGGGCCTACGAGCAGTACTTC.

In this sample, this clonotype turned up many times. This chain links TRBV24-1 with TRBJ1-5; D remains ambiguous. This CDR3 is built from 12 residues. The V gene lost 3 bases and the J gene lost 4 bases, with 3 bases spanning the gap. Germline CDR1 and CDR2: KGHDR and SFDVKD. The CDR3 protein is CATSDPNQPQHF. CDR3 DNA: TGTGCCACCAGTGATCCGAATCAGCCCCAGCATTTT.

The chain recombines TRBV5-1 with TRBJ2-1; D is perhaps TRBD1 (5 bases). The germline gives CDR1 SGHRS, CDR2 YFSETQ. V lost 2 bases and J lost 3, with 9 bases in between. The CDR3 sequence is 14 residues long. Here the CDR3 reads CASSLIRDYNEQFF. The CDR3 nucleotides read TGCGCCAGCAGCTTAATCAGGGACTACAATGAGCAGTTCTTC.

Concerning this clonotype: A much larger clonotype is one base distant, so this may be a read error. J is TRBJ2-7 and V is TRBV7-2, with D maybe TRBD1 (5 bases). This CDR3 has 15 residues. V was clipped by 8 bases and J by 1 base, with 18 bases between them. In germline, CDR1 is SGHTA, CDR2 FQGNSA. The CDR3 is CASRPHRLRSYEQYF. CDR3 bases: TGTGCCAGCCGCCCCCACAGGTTAAGGTCCTACGAGCAGTACTTC.

Ten or more counts support this clonotype. The chain carries TRBV20-1 and TRBJ2-7; D unresolved. The CDR3 runs to 12 residues. V dropped 5 bases and J dropped 1 base, with 9 bases sitting between them. Germline CDR1 and CDR2: DFQATT and SNEGSKA (reference sequence). The CDR3 DNA follows: TGCAGTGCTCCGGGCCTTTCCTACGAGCAGTACTTC. This translates into CSAPGLSYEQYF.

The chain employs TRBV11-2 and TRBJ2-3; D is perhaps TRBD1 or TRBD2 (5 bases each). Trimming pared 5 bases from V and 2 bases from J, leaving 14 bases between. CDR3 size: 15 residues. Germline V gene lookup returns CDR1 SGHAT and CDR2 FQNNGV. The chain's CDR3 is CASSPGAGTTDTQYF. Written as DNA, the CDR3 is TGTGCCAGCAGCCCTGGGGCGGGCACCACAGATACGCAGTATTTT.

As concerns this clonotype: The junction departs from the called germline gene at one end, perhaps through a read error. The chain carries TRBV28 and TRBJ1-2; D is uncertain. CDR1 and CDR2 (germline): MDHEN, SYDVKM. The CDR3 length is 14 residues. The CDR3 reads CACSVPRLDYGYTF. CDR3 DNA: TGTGCCTGCAGCGTCCCGAGGTTGGACTATGGCTACACCTTC.

This clonotype occurred many times. CDR3 nucleotides: TGTGCCAGCAGTTTAGTCCGGTATACGCAGTATTTT. Its protein is CASSLVRYTQYF. The chain uses TRBV28 and TRBJ2-3; no reliable D call. Germline loops: CDR1 MDHEN, CDR2 SYDVKM. This CDR3 has 12 amino acids. Trimming shortened V by 2 bases and J by 7 bases, and 7 bases separated the two germline ends.

This clonotype has at least ten counts. The CDR3 nucleotides read TGCGCCAGCAGCCAAGATGCTAGCGGGGGTTACGAGCAGTACTTC. This codes for CASSQDASGGYEQYF. The rearrangement links TRBV4-3 to TRBJ2-7; 10 nucleotides align to TRBD2. J gave up 4 bases and V 0 bases, and 3 bases lay outside the gene matches. There are 15 residues in the CDR3. Germline CDR1 is LGHNA and CDR2 is YSLEER.

In this sample, this clonotype turned up many times. The chain joins TRBV20-1 to TRBJ2-1; 9 bases line up with TRBD2. Germline CDR1 reads DFQATT; CDR2 reads SNEGSKA (reference sequence). V trimming: 6 bases; J trimming: 0 bases; junction bases outside the gene matches: 9. This CDR3 region has 16 residues. The CDR3 protein is CSAPYSGGSSYNEQFF. The CDR3 nucleotides read TGCAGTGCCCCTTATAGCGGGGGTTCCTCCTACAATGAGCAGTTCTTC.

This chain links TRBV5-1 with TRBJ1-4, with D perhaps TRBD1 (5 bases). Germline values: CDR1 SGHRS, CDR2 YFSETQ. Trimming took 3 bases from V and 5 from J, leaving 14 bases between them. CDR3 length: 15 residues. DNA for the CDR3: TGCGCCAGCAGCTCAACCGGGACCACGAATGAAAAACTGTTTTTT. Amino acid sequence: CASSSTGTTNEKLFF.

CDR3 protein: CASSPWTRPGSGQFF. CDR3 coding DNA: TGTGCCAGCAGCCCCTGGACCCGCCCGGGCTCAGGGCAGTTCTTC. This chain connects TRBV7-2 to TRBJ2-1; D is ambiguous. With 5 bases removed from V and 12 bases from J, the gap between germline ends came to 23 bases. This CDR3 spans 15 amino acids. Germline CDR1 is SGHTA and CDR2 is FQGNSA. The complete variable domain, with remaining parts taken from reference TRBV7-2 and TRBJ2-1, reads GAGVSQSPSNKVTEKGKDVELRCDPISGHTALYWYRQSLGQGLEFLIYFQGNSAPDKSGLPSDRFSAERTGGSVSTLTIQRTQQEDSAVYLCASSPWTRPGSGQFFGPGTRLTVL.

In this sample, this clonotype turned up many times. The genes are TRBV10-1 and TRBJ2-1; TRBD2 matches at 13 bases. The CDR3 sequence is 17 residues long. Germline CDR1 is WNHNN and CDR2 is SYGVQD (reference sequence). Losses at the gene ends were 3 bases for V and 7 bases for J; bases not matched to a gene: 9. CDR3 coding DNA: TGCGCCAGCAGTGAAAGGACTAGCGGGAGCCCCATGAATGAGCAGTTCTTC. It codes for CASSERTSGSPMNEQFF.

This clonotype was seen a few times. The CDR3 region is CASSYITGDYSPLHF. The DNA for the CDR3 is TGTGCCAGCAGTTACATTACAGGGGACTATTCACCCCTCCACTTT. This chain uses TRBV6-5 with TRBJ1-6; 7 nucleotides align to TRBD1. Germline values: CDR1 MNHEY, CDR2 SVGAGI. The CDR3 totals 15 residues. The V gene end was trimmed by 2 bases and the J gene end by 8 bases; junction bases not matched to a gene: 6.

This clonotype came up many times. The V gene is TRBV6-8, the J gene TRBJ2-5; possibly TRBD1 for D (5 bases). The V and J ends lost 7 bases and 0 bases respectively, with 15 bases between them. This CDR3 spans 15 amino acids. The germline V gene encodes CDR1 MNHGY and CDR2 SAAAGT. The CDR3 nucleotides read TGTGCCAGCACTACCGAGGAGACAGACCAAGAGACCCAGTACTTC. Translating gives CASTTEETDQETQYF.

This clonotype was recorded at least ten times. The chain joins TRBV7-8 to TRBJ1-1; D remains ambiguous. CDR1 is SGHVS, CDR2 FQNEAQ, per germline. Trimming took off 3 bases at V and 5 bases at J, with 13 bases between the two ends. The CDR3 is 14 residues long. This CDR3 reads CASSLAQPGTEAFF. CDR3 nucleotide sequence: TGTGCCAGCAGCTTGGCGCAACCGGGGACTGAAGCTTTCTTT.

This clonotype has only a few counts. The CDR3 coding sequence is TGTGCCAGCAGCGCCCCCCTTAGGGGGCTCACCGGGGAGCTGTTTTTT. Translating it yields CASSAPLRGLTGELFF. The chain recombines TRBV7-9 with TRBJ2-2, with 7 positions matching TRBD1. The V and J ends lost 5 bases and 4 bases, in that order; junction bases with no gene match: 10. The CDR3 covers 16 residues. Germline CDR1 SEHNR, CDR2 FQNEAQ (reference sequence).

This clonotype was counted a few times. The junction and the germline gene differ at one end; a read error may be behind it. V and J are TRBV7-6 and TRBJ2-7, with TRBD1 as a possible D gene (6 bases). Looked up from germline, CDR1 is SGHVS and CDR2 is FNYEAQ. The CDR3 has 16 residues. The CDR3 DNA is TGTGCCAGCAGCCCCGCCGCCCGGACAGCCACCTACGTGCAGTACTTC. It specifies CASSPAARTATYVQYF. Combining the CDR3 with reference TRBV7-6 and TRBJ2-7 gives the whole variable domain GAGVSQSPRYKVTKRGQDVALRCDPISGHVSLYWYRQALGQGPEFLTYFNYEAQQDKSGLPNDRFSAERPEGSISTLTIQRTEQRDSAMYRCASSPAARTATYVQYFGPGTRLTVT.

V and J are TRBV29-1 and TRBJ2-3; 14 bases map to TRBD2. Per germline, CDR1 SQVTM and CDR2 ANQGSEA. Losses at the gene ends were 6 bases for V and 4 bases for J; bases not matched to a gene: 6. The CDR3 consists of 15 residues. The CDR3 DNA follows: TGCAGCGTGTCCGGACTAGCGGGAGGTTCAGATACGCAGTATTTT. Translation: CSVSGLAGGSDTQYF.

This clonotype was detected ten times or more. The rearrangement links TRBV20-1 to TRBJ2-5, with 12 bases matching TRBD1. Germline-derived CDR1 and CDR2 are DFQATT and SNEGSKA (reference sequence). Unmatched junction bases numbered 5, after V lost 6 bases and J lost 12 bases. The CDR3 length is 11 residues. The CDR3 sequence: CSAAGQGAEYF. The CDR3 coding sequence is TGCAGTGCAGCGGGACAGGGGGCTGAGTACTTC.

Many counts were recorded for this clonotype. The chain recombines TRBV7-9 with TRBJ2-7; no reliable D call. Per germline, CDR1 SEHNR and CDR2 FQNEAQ (reference sequence). Trimming shortened V by 0 bases and J by 5 bases, and 11 bases separated the two germline ends. The CDR3 totals 14 residues. CDR3 residues: CASSLALRADEQYF. CDR3 nucleotide sequence: TGTGCCAGCAGCTTAGCGCTAAGGGCAGACGAGCAGTACTTC.

In this sample, this clonotype turned up many times. The V call is TRBV20-1, the J call TRBJ1-1; the D gene is possibly TRBD1 (5 bases). V gave up 6 bases and J gave up 7 bases, with 18 bases separating them. This CDR3 region has 13 residues. Germline CDR1 is DFQATT and CDR2 is SNEGSKA (reference sequence). CDR3 DNA sequence: TGCAGTGCCAACCGGGACTGGGGTTTTGAAGCTTTCTTT. The encoded protein is CSANRDWGFEAFF.